The rows below give T cell receptor beta chains drawn from one sample of a study of cytomegalovirus exposure and HLA in healthy donors. Clones were sequenced by immunoSEQ multiplex PCR, and TCRdb holds only the in-frame ones, with some missing. Here the sample spans roughly 140,000 clones, roughly 63% being singletons. The material sequenced was PBMCs. The receptors derive from a woman aged 60-75 years in good health and CMV-seropositive. Each CDR3 is given with its conserved first and last residue. Fields, in order: CDR3 DNA, CDR3 protein, J gene, clone size, V gene, D gene. A D gene is named only where the DNA matches it firmly. Only part of the rows carry a size: once, few, many, or a class if the clone is expanded.

TGTGCCTGGAGTAGGGGCATCGGCGGGGCCAACGTCCTGACTTTC CAWSRGIGGANVLTF TRBJ2-6 few TRBV30 NA
TGTGCCAGCAGGACACAGGGGGGTAGCAATCAGCCCCAGCATTTT CASRTQGGSNQPQHF TRBJ1-5 few TRBV28 TRBD1
TGTGCCAGCAGTGCCACTAGGGACAGGGTCAGGGTCGGGGAGCTGTTTTTT CASSATRDRVRVGELFF TRBJ2-2 few TRBV6-1 TRBD1
TGTGCTAGCAGCATCGGACACGGTGAAAAACTGTTTTTT CASSIGHGEKLFF TRBJ1-4 NA TRBV7-7 NA
TGTGCCAGCAGTTTACTAGCGGAAAGCTCCTACAATGAGCAGTTCTTC CASSLLAESSYNEQFF TRBJ2-1 NA TRBV27 TRBD2
TGCGCCAGCAGCCAACCTTCGACAGCCGCCAAAAACATTCAGTACTTC CASSQPSTAAKNIQYF TRBJ2-4 few TRBV4-1 NA
TGCGCCAGCAGCTTACAAGCGGGAGGGTCCGAGCAGTACTTC CASSLQAGGSEQYF TRBJ2-7 NA TRBV5-1 TRBD2
TGTGCCAGCAGTGCGTACCGGACAGGGAGGTATGGCTACACCTTC CASSAYRTGRYGYTF TRBJ1-2 few TRBV6-5 TRBD1
TGTGCCAGCAGCTTAGGCGGGGAACTAGCGGCCTCCTACAATGAGCAGTTCTTC CASSLGGELAASYNEQFF TRBJ2-1 NA TRBV7-6 TRBD2
TGCGCCAGCAGCCAAGATCAGCGGACAGTCGGCGAAAAACTGTTTTTT CASSQDQRTVGEKLFF TRBJ1-4 few TRBV4-3 NA
TGTGCCAGCAACGGGGGAGCTTCAGATACGCAGTATTTT CASNGGASDTQYF TRBJ2-3 NA TRBV28 NA
TGTGCCAGCAGTGAATACCGGACTAGCGGGTCCTCGGGAGATACGCAGTATTTT CASSEYRTSGSSGDTQYF TRBJ2-3 few TRBV25-1 TRBD2
TGTGCCAGCAGCAAAGCGGGGGACAGGGGGCTTACGAACACCGGGGAGCTGTTTTTT CASSKAGDRGLTNTGELFF TRBJ2-2 NA TRBV21-1 NA
TGTGCCAGCAATTTTGGGGGGAAGGAAGAGACCCAGTACTTC CASNFGGKEETQYF TRBJ2-5 NA TRBV28 NA
TGCGCCAGCAGACCCGGGACAGCCGTCTCTGGAAACACCATATATTTT CASRPGTAVSGNTIYF TRBJ1-3 NA TRBV5-1 TRBD1
TGCAGCGCAGTATCCGGGACAGTCAATAAACTGTTTTTT CSAVSGTVNKLFF TRBJ1-4 NA TRBV29-1 TRBD1
TGTGCCAGCAGCTCACGGGGGGCGACATCTAACTATGGCTACACCTTC CASSSRGATSNYGYTF TRBJ1-2 NA TRBV7-9 NA
TGTGCCAGCAGTTATGGGGGCGGGGGGGAGCTGTTTTTT CASSYGGGGELFF TRBJ2-2 NA TRBV6-5 NA
TGTGCCACCTTAGCGGGAGGGAGCTCCTACGAGCAGTACTTC CATLAGGSSYEQYF TRBJ2-7 once TRBV10-3 TRBD2
TGCGCCAGCAGCTCGCGGACTAGCGGGAGTGGGGATACGCAGTATTTT CASSSRTSGSGDTQYF TRBJ2-3 NA TRBV5-1 TRBD2
TGTGCCAGCAGTTCCGGACTAGGAAGTTACAATGAGCAGTTCTTC CASSSGLGSYNEQFF TRBJ2-1 NA TRBV28 TRBD2
TGTGCCAGCAGTGGATCCCTTGCGGAGAGCTCCTACAATGAGCAGTTCTTC CASSGSLAESSYNEQFF TRBJ2-1 NA TRBV6-1 NA
TGTGCCAGCAGCTTGGGACGCGGTGTAACAGATACGCAGTATTTT CASSLGRGVTDTQYF TRBJ2-3 few TRBV5-8 NA
TGTGCCAGCAGCTCAGGGTGGAGCAATCAGCCCCAGCATTTT CASSSGWSNQPQHF TRBJ1-5 NA TRBV5-6 NA
TGTGCCAGCTCACCAATGATATGGGCATCGGAAAACATTCAGTACTTC CASSPMIWASENIQYF TRBJ2-4 NA TRBV18 NA
TGCGCCAGCAGCCAAGTTCAGGGCGGCTATGGCTACACCTTC CASSQVQGGYGYTF TRBJ1-2 NA TRBV4-3 NA
TGTGCCAGCAGCCTGACAGGCCGCGGAGCATTTGGGGCGCCCCAGCATTTT CASSLTGRGAFGAPQHF TRBJ1-5 NA TRBV7-8 NA
TGTGCCAGTAGTAAGATGGGACAGGGTGGTACTGAAGCTTTCTTT CASSKMGQGGTEAFF TRBJ1-1 NA TRBV19 TRBD1
TGTGCCAGCAGCTCCACCAATCCCTGGACAGGGGGCGACGAGCAGTACTTC CASSSTNPWTGGDEQYF TRBJ2-7 few TRBV7-6 TRBD1